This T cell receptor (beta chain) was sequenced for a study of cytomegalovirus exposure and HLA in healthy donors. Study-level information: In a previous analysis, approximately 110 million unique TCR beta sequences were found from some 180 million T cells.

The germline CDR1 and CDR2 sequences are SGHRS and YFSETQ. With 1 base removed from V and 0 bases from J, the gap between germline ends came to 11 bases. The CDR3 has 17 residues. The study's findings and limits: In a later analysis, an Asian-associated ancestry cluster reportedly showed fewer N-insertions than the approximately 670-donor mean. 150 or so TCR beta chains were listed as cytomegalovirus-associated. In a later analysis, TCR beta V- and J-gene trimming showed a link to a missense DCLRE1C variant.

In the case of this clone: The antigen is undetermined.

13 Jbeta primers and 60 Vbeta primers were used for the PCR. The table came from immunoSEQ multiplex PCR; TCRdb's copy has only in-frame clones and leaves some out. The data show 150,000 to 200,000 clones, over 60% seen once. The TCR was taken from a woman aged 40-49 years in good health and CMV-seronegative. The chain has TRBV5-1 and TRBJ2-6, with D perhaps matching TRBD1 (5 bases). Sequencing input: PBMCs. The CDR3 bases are TGCGCCAGCAGCTTGAGGGGTGATAGCTCTGGGGCCAACGTCCTGACTTTC. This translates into CASSLRGDSSGANVLTF.